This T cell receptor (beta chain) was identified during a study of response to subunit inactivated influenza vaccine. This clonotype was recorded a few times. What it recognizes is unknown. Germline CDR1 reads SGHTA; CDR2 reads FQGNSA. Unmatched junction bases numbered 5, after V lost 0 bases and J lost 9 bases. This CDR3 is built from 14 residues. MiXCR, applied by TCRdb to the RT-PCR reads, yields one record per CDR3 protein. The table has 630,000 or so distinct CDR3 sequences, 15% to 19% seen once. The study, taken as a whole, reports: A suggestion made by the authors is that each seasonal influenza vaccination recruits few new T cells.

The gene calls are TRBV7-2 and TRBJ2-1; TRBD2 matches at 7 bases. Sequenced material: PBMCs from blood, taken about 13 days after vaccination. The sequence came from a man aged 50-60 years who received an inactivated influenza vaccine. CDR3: CASSLARENREQFF. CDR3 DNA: TGTGCCAGCAGCTTAGCGCGGGAGAACCGTGAGCAGTTCTTC.